The 26 T cell receptor beta chains below all came from one sample that was sequenced in a study of CD4+ T cells in melanoma. The method was immunoSEQ multiplex PCR; TCRdb's version includes in-frame clones alone and lacks a portion of them. The data show 6,800 or so clones, roughly 50% seen once. The material sequenced was cells from a culture (not recorded whether cultured in vitro). The receptors were sampled from a human donor with melanoma.

This chain connects TRBV7-3 to TRBJ2-5; 7 positions match TRBD2. The V gene end was trimmed by 5 bases and the J gene end by 2 bases; junction bases not matched to a gene: 8. CDR3 length: 15 residues. Germline assignment: CDR1 SGHTA and CDR2 FQGTGA. The CDR3 nucleotides read TGTGCCAGCAGCCCGGGGAGGGGAGGACAAGAGACCCAGTACTTC. This encodes CASSPGRGGQETQYF.

The chain recombines TRBV7-6 with TRBJ2-7; 7 nucleotides line up with TRBD1. CDR1 is SGHVS, CDR2 FNYEAQ, per germline. Trimming cost V 3 bases and J 5 bases; bases outside gene matches: 10. This CDR3 is 15 amino acids long. CDR3 region: CASSFTGDPRDEQYF. The DNA for the CDR3 is TGTGCCAGCAGCTTTACAGGGGATCCCCGGGACGAGCAGTACTTC.

This sequence joins TRBV5-1 and TRBJ2-5; a weak D match, TRBD1 (6 bases). The CDR3 has 17 amino acids. Deletions cut 2 bases from V and 3 bases from J, with 20 bases between. Germline-derived CDR1 and CDR2 are SGHRS and YFSETQ. CDR3 in amino acids: CASSLFRGTIEEETQYF. For the CDR3, the DNA is TGCGCCAGCAGCTTATTCAGGGGTACGATAGAGGAAGAGACCCAGTACTTC.

This clone was detected only a few times. V is TRBV19 and J is TRBJ1-2; a weak D match, TRBD1 (5 bases). The V gene lost 0 bases and the J gene lost 4 bases, with 12 bases spanning the gap. Germline V gene sequence: CDR1 LNHDA, CDR2 SQIVND (reference sequence). There are 15 residues in the CDR3. The CDR3 sequence: CASSIDGAGPYGYTF. DNA for the CDR3: TGTGCCAGTAGTATAGACGGCGCGGGGCCCTATGGCTACACCTTC.

This clone has more than one count but fewer than ten. The chain links TRBV2 to TRBJ2-7, with D unresolved. CDR3 size: 13 residues. Trimming left V 4 bases short and J 0 bases short, with 7 bases between. The germline gives CDR1 SNHLY, CDR2 FYNNEI. The CDR3 DNA reads TGTGCCAGCAGTGTGGTCAGCTCCTACGAGCAGTACTTC. The encoded protein is CASSVVSSYEQYF.

This clone was recorded a few times. The J gene is TRBJ1-6, the V gene TRBV5-1; D possibly corresponds to TRBD1 (6 bases). The CDR3 has 15 amino acids. The germline V and J ends were trimmed by 4 bases and 8 bases, with 16 bases remaining between them. Germline V lookup: CDR1 SGHRS, CDR2 YFSETQ. CDR3 sequence (DNA): TGCGCCAGCAGCGATTGGGGGGCCAAAGATTCACCCCTCCACTTT. Amino acids: CASSDWGAKDSPLHF.

The genes are TRBV18 and TRBJ2-7; D is unresolved. The germline V gene has CDR1 KGHSH and CDR2 LQKENI. V was clipped by 2 bases and J by 5 bases, with 4 bases between them. The CDR3 runs 11 residues. The CDR3 is CASSPKDEQYF. Here the CDR3 DNA reads TGTGCCAGCTCACCAAAGGACGAGCAGTACTTC. Filled out from reference TRBV18 and TRBJ2-7, the complete variable domain reads NAGVMQNPRHLVRRRGQEARLRCSPMKGHSHVYWYRQLPEEGLKFMVYLQKENIIDESGMPKERFSAEFPKEGPSILRIQQVVRGDSAAYFCASSPKDEQYFGPGTRLTVT.

This chain connects TRBV7-2 to TRBJ2-5, with TRBD2 matching over 13 bases. This CDR3 is 16 amino acids long. V shed 5 bases and J 1 base; nucleotides not matched to a gene: 4. CDR1 is SGHTA and CDR2 is FQGNSA in the germline V gene. CDR3 in DNA: TGTGCCAGCAGCCGGACTAGCGGGGGTCTCCAAGAGACCCAGTACTTC. This gives the protein CASSRTSGGLQETQYF.

This clone has just a few counts. The chain links TRBV11-2 to TRBJ2-1, with TRBD2 matching 8 bases. Trimming cost V 2 bases and J 8 bases; bases outside gene matches: 8. Germline CDR1 is SGHAT and CDR2 is FQNNGV. The CDR3 is 15 amino acids. CDR3 sequence: CASSLLLGLAYEQFF. DNA of the CDR3: TGTGCCAGCAGCTTACTACTCGGACTAGCCTATGAGCAGTTCTTC.

The chain employs TRBV30 and TRBJ2-5; D uncertain. From germline, CDR1 is GTSNPN and CDR2 SVGIG (reference sequence). Deletions cut 4 bases from V and 7 bases from J, with 19 bases between. The CDR3 consists of 14 residues. The CDR3 sequence: CAWKSPSHLGTQYF. In DNA, the CDR3 is TGTGCCTGGAAGTCCCCGTCCCACCTAGGGACCCAGTACTTC.

The gene calls are TRBV7-2 and TRBJ1-2, with 9 positions matching TRBD1. V shed 5 bases, J shed 3 bases, and the junction held 13 bases outside the gene matches. This CDR3 is built from 17 residues. Germline V gives CDR1 SGHTA, CDR2 FQGNSA. The CDR3 coding sequence is TGTGCCAGCAGCCCCAGGACAGGGGCGGCCTCCCACTATGGCTACACCTTC. Translation: CASSPRTGAASHYGYTF.

This chain links TRBV4-1 with TRBJ1-5; no clear D gene. The CDR3 is made up of 15 amino acids. Trimming removed 0 bases at V and 3 bases at J, with 9 bases between. The germline CDR1 and CDR2 sequences are MGHRA and YSYEKL. The CDR3 nucleotides read TGCGCCAGCAGCCAAGATTTCCAGGTCAATCAGCCCCAGCATTTT. This codes for CASSQDFQVNQPQHF.

This clone was seen more than once but under ten times. This chain joins TRBV7-9 and TRBJ1-3; D remains ambiguous. The CDR3 contains 10 residues. The germline CDR1 and CDR2 sequences are SEHNR and FQNEAQ (reference sequence). The V end was cut by 8 bases, the J end by 8 bases, with 7 bases between. The DNA for the CDR3 is TGTGCCAGCGGAGATTACACCATATATTTT. Its translation is CASGDYTIYF.

This clone was seen only a few times. The V call is TRBV2, the J call TRBJ2-7; 9 positions match TRBD2. The germline V gene has CDR1 SNHLY and CDR2 FYNNEI. J was trimmed by 11 bases and V by 6 bases; bases with no gene match: 8. This CDR3 comprises 12 residues. The CDR3, as DNA: TGTGCCAGCAGCCTAGCGGGGCCGCAAGAGTACTTC. Its translation: CASSLAGPQEYF.

This clone has just a few counts. V and J are TRBV11-2 and TRBJ1-1, with a possible D match to TRBD1 (6 bases). Germline CDR1 is SGHAT and CDR2 is FQNNGV. Between the trimmed V and J ends, which lost 1 base and 1 base, there was a span of 19 bases. The CDR3 spans 18 residues. This CDR3 is CASSLVLGKGVSNTEAFF. CDR3 coding DNA: TGTGCCAGCAGCTTAGTTCTGGGTAAGGGGGTATCGAACACTGAAGCTTTCTTT.

J is TRBJ1-5 and V is TRBV6-4, with D unclear. V was trimmed by 7 bases and J by 3 bases, leaving 7 bases between them. The CDR3 spans 12 residues. Germline CDR1 MRHNA, CDR2 SNTAGT. The CDR3 loop is CASTQANQPQHF. CDR3 bases: TGTGCCAGCACGCAGGCCAATCAGCCCCAGCATTTT.

The CDR3 sequence is CASSGPRGIYRAWETQYF. The DNA of the CDR3 is TGTGCCAGCAGCGGACCTCGCGGGATCTACCGAGCGTGGGAGACCCAGTACTTC. The chain joins TRBV25-1 to TRBJ2-5; D possibly corresponds to TRBD2 (6 bases). This CDR3 is 18 amino acids long. The germline gives CDR1 MGHDK, CDR2 SYGVNS. The germline V and J ends were trimmed by 6 bases and 5 bases, with 28 bases remaining between them.

The table lists this clone with a few counts. The V call is TRBV15, the J call TRBJ1-2; the D gene is possibly TRBD1 (5 bases). Trimming took 0 bases from V and 5 from J, leaving 10 bases between them. This CDR3 is 14 amino acids long. Per germline, CDR1 LNHNV and CDR2 YYDKDF (reference sequence). The CDR3 here is CATSRETGSYGYTF. The CDR3 region has the DNA TGTGCCACCAGCAGAGAAACAGGATCGTATGGCTACACCTTC.

This chain connects TRBV5-1 to TRBJ1-5, with D perhaps matching TRBD1 (6 bases). In germline, CDR1 is SGHRS, CDR2 YFSETQ. With 3 bases removed from V and 6 bases from J, the gap between germline ends came to 10 bases. CDR3 size: 13 residues. CDR3: CASSWGQGQPQHF. CDR3 nucleotides: TGCGCCAGCAGCTGGGGACAAGGTCAGCCCCAGCATTTT.

In its sample, this clone was seen a few times. The J gene is TRBJ1-1, the V gene TRBV30; no firm D call. Trimming stripped 4 bases from V and 2 bases from J, with 8 bases between. This CDR3 region has 12 residues. Per the germline V gene, CDR1 is GTSNPN and CDR2 is SVGIG (reference sequence). CDR3 protein: CAWKKFNTEAFF. The CDR3 DNA is TGTGCCTGGAAAAAGTTCAACACTGAAGCTTTCTTT.

The chain joins TRBV19 to TRBJ2-5; the D is unclear. V lost 4 bases and J 4 bases, leaving 13 bases between the germline ends. CDR1 is LNHDA and CDR2 is SQIVND in the germline V gene (reference sequence). The CDR3 runs 14 residues. The DNA of the CDR3 is TGTGCCAGTAGTACAGCCTATCCCATAGAGACCCAGTACTTC. Translated: CASSTAYPIETQYF.

This clone showed up just a few times. The chain links TRBV5-1 to TRBJ2-6; no firm D call. This CDR3 spans 15 amino acids. V was cut by 7 bases and J by 5 bases, with 16 bases left in between. Per the germline V gene, CDR1 is SGHRS and CDR2 is YFSETQ. The CDR3 coding sequence is TGCGCCAGCGTAGGTTCACAAAGTCGGGCCAACGTCCTGACTTTC. As protein: CASVGSQSRANVLTF. The whole variable domain, filled in from reference TRBV5-1 and TRBJ2-6, reads KAGVTQTPRYLIKTRGQQVTLSCSPISGHRSVSWYQQTPGQGLQFLFEYFSETQRNKGNFPGRFSGRQFSNSRSEMNVSTLELGDSALYLCASVGSQSRANVLTFGAGSRLTVL.

V and J are TRBV2 and TRBJ1-1; a weak D match, TRBD1 (5 bases). Germline V CDR1 and CDR2: SNHLY, FYNNEI. The CDR3 totals 13 residues. V was pared by 8 bases and J by 6 bases, with 16 bases between. The CDR3 reads CASGPDMLAEAFF. In nucleotides, the CDR3 is TGTGCCAGCGGTCCGGACATGCTTGCTGAAGCTTTCTTT.

V and J are TRBV29-1 and TRBJ2-1; D unclear. Germline V gene data show CDR1 as SQVTM and CDR2 as ANQGSEA. V dropped 8 bases and J dropped 7 bases, with 15 bases sitting between them. The CDR3 totals 12 residues. The CDR3 nucleotides read TGCAGCCTCACGTCCGGATTTAATGAGCAGTTCTTC. It specifies CSLTSGFNEQFF.

The chain uses TRBV4-1 and TRBJ2-5, with unresolved D. This CDR3 region has 14 residues. V was trimmed by 4 bases and J by 1 base, leaving 10 bases between them. CDR1 and CDR2 from the germline V gene are MGHRA and YSYEKL. The CDR3 DNA reads TGCGCCAGCAGCCGCTCTTGGCGCCAAGAGACCCAGTACTTC. Amino acid sequence: CASSRSWRQETQYF.

V gene TRBV7-9 combines with J gene TRBJ1-1, with D possibly matching TRBD1 (6 bases). The germline V and J ends were trimmed by 3 bases and 4 bases, with 6 bases remaining between them. The germline V gene encodes CDR1 SEHNR and CDR2 FQNEAQ (reference sequence). There are 12 residues in the CDR3. The CDR3 loop is CASSLTGTEAFF. CDR3 sequence (DNA): TGTGCCAGCAGCTTGACAGGCACTGAAGCTTTCTTT.